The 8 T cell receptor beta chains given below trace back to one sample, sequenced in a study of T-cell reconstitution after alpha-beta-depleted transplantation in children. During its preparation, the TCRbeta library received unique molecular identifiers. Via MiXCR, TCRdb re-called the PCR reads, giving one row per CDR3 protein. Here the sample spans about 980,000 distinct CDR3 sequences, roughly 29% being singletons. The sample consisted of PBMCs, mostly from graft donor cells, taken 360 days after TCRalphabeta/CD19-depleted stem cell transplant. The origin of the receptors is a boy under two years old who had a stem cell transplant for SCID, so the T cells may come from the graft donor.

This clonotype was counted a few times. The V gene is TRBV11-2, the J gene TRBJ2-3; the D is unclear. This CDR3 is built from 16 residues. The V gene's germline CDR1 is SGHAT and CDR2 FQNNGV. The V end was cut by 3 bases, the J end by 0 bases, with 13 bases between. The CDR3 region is CASSLGSWGSTDTQYF. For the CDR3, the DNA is TGTGCCAGCAGCTTGGGATCTTGGGGTAGCACAGATACGCAGTATTTT.

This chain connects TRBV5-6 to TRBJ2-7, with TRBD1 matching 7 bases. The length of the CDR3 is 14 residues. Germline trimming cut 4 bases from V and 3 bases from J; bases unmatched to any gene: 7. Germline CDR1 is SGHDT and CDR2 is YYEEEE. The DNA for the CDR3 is TGTGCCAGCAGCCTACAGGGGCCCCTCTACGAGCAGTACTTC. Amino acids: CASSLQGPLYEQYF.

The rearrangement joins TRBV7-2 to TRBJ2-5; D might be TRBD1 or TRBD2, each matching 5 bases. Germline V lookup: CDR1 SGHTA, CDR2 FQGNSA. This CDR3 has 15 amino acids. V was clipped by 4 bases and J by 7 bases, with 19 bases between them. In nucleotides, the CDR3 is TGTGCCAGCAGCTCCCACGTGTCCCTTGGGGGGACCCAGTACTTC. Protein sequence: CASSSHVSLGGTQYF. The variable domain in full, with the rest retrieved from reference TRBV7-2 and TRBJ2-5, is GAGVSQSPSNKVTEKGKDVELRCDPISGHTALYWYRQSLGQGLEFLIYFQGNSAPDKSGLPSDRFSAERTGGSVSTLTIQRTQQEDSAVYLCASSSHVSLGGTQYFGPGTRLLVL.

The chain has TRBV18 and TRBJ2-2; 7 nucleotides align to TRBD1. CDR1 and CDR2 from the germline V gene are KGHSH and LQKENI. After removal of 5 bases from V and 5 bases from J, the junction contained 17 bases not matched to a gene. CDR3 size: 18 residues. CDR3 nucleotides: TGTGCCAGCTCATCATCTTACGAGGGGGCAATCAGGACCGGGGAGCTGTTTTTT. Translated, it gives CASSSSYEGAIRTGELFF.

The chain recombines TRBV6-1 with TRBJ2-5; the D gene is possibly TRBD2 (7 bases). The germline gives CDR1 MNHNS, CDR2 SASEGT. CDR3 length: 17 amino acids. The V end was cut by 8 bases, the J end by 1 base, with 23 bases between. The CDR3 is CASATQGRGWLQETQYF. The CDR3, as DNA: TGTGCCAGCGCGACCCAGGGGCGGGGGTGGCTCCAAGAGACCCAGTACTTC.

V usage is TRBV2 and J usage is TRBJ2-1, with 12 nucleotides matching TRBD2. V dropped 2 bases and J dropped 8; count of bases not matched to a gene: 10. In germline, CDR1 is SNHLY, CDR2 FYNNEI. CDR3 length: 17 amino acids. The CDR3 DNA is TGTGCCAGCAGTGAAATTCCCCCGACTAGCGGGGGCCATGAGCAGTTCTTC. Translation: CASSEIPPTSGGHEQFF.

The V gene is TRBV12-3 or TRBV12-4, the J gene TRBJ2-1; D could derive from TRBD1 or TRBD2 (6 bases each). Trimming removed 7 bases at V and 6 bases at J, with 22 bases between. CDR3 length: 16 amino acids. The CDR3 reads CASINWGQGRTNEQFF. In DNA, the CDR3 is TGTGCCAGCATCAATTGGGGCCAGGGGAGGACCAATGAGCAGTTCTTC.

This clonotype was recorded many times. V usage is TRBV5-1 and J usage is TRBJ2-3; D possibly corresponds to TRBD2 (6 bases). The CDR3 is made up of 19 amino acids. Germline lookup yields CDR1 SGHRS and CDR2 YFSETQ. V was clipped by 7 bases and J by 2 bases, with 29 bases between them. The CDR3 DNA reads TGCGCCAGCGAGGAATGGGGGTCGGGACTGATAGAATTCACAGATACGCAGTATTTT. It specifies CASEEWGSGLIEFTDTQYF.